Listed below are T cell receptor beta chains from one sample, sequenced in a study of breast tumors, draining lymph nodes, adjacent tissues. From the multiplex PCR reads, TCRdb called clonotypes with MiXCR, one entry per CDR3 protein. The table includes approximately 230,000 distinct CDR3 sequences, 30% to 35% detected once. Sequenced: axillary lymph node tissue. The receptors shown here come from a female donor with breast cancer. Some clones in this sample may be carry-over from other donors' samples. CDR3s include the opening cysteine and the closing phenylalanine or tryptophan. D genes are given only for firm matches. Expanded clones are given a class, and other clones once, few, many or no size at all.

clone size	D gene	V gene	J gene	CDR3 DNA	CDR3 protein
NA	NA	TRBV30	TRBJ1-5	TGTGCCTGGAGTCGCCCGGGGGGGGTGAGCAATCAGCCCCAGCATTTT	CAWSRPGGVSNQPQHF
many	NA	TRBV20-1	TRBJ1-6	TGCAGTGCTAGAGGCCCCCAGGGACAATATAATTCACCCCTCCACTTT	CSARGPQGQYNSPLHF
few	TRBD2	TRBV11-3	TRBJ2-2	TGTGCCAGCAGCCCTGGTGTAGCGGGAGGGTACACCGGGGAGCTGTTTTTT	CASSPGVAGGYTGELFF
NA	TRBD1	TRBV19	TRBJ2-1	TGTGCCACCAGTGGGACAGGGGGTGGTGGCACTGAAGCTTTCGATGAGCAGTTCTTC	CATSGTGGGGTEAFDEQFF
NA	NA	TRBV6-4	TRBJ2-6	TGTGCCAGCAGTGCGCTAGCGGGACAGGGAATCGGTTCTGGGGCCAACGTCCTGACTTTC	CASSALAGQGIGSGANVLTF
many	NA	TRBV7-9	TRBJ2-7	TGTGCCAGCAGCTTAGGCGGGACAGCCGACCTATTCTACGAGCAGTACTTC	CASSLGGTADLFYEQYF
once	NA	TRBV24-1	TRBJ2-7	TGTGCCAGCAGTTTGGGCGGGGCACGCTACGAGCAGTACTTC	CASSLGGARYEQYF
NA	TRBD1	TRBV9	TRBJ1-3	TGTGCCAGCAGCGTTGAGAGACAGGGGGCCGGAAACACCATATATTTT	CASSVERQGAGNTIYF
few	TRBD2	TRBV28	TRBJ2-7	TGTGCCAGCAGCCGACCCGGAGCGGGGAAAGAGCAGTACTTC	CASSRPGAGKEQYF
many	NA	TRBV18	TRBJ2-6	TGTGCCAGCTCACCTACAGTTTACCCTGGGGCCAACGTCCTGACTTTC	CASSPTVYPGANVLTF
few	TRBD2	TRBV11-2	TRBJ2-2	TGTGCCAGCAGCTTAGGATTTAGATCAGCGGGAGGGTATACCGGGGAGCTGTTTTTT	CASSLGFRSAGGYTGELFF
many	TRBD1	TRBV6-2/TRBV6-3	TRBJ1-3	TGTGCCAGCAGCCAAAAGGGGGCATTCTCTGGAAACACCATATATTTT	CASSQKGAFSGNTIYF
many	TRBD1	TRBV19	TRBJ1-3	TGTGCCAGTAGTGCGCGACCGGGACAGATAACGGCCTCTGGAAACACCATATATTTT	CASSARPGQITASGNTIYF
many	TRBD1	TRBV25-1	TRBJ1-5	TGTGCCAGCAGGGACAGGGTGGATCAGCCCCAGCATTTT	CASRDRVDQPQHF
NA	TRBD1	TRBV7-3	TRBJ1-2	TGTGCCAGCAGCTCGAAGGGGGTGGACAGGGGGGTATACTATGGCTACACCTTC	CASSSKGVDRGVYYGYTF
NA	TRBD1	TRBV6-1	TRBJ1-5	TGTGCCGCAGACAGGGGGAACAATCAGCCCCAGCATTTT	CAADRGNNQPQHF